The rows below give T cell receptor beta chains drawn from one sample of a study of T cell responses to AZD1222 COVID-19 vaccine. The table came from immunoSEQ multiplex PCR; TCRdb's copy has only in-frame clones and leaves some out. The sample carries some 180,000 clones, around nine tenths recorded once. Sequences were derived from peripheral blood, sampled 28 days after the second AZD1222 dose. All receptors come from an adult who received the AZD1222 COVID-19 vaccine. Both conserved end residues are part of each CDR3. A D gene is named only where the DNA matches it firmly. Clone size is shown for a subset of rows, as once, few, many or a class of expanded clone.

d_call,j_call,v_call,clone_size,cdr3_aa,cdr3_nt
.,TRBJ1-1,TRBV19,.,CASSMDRHGLTEAFF,TGTGCCAGTAGTATGGACCGACATGGTTTGACTGAAGCTTTCTTT
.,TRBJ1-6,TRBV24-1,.,CATRGGGRTIPLAHSPHNSPLHF,TGTGCCACCAGGGGGGGAGGACGGACGATCCCCCTCGCACACTCCCCTCATAATTCACCCCTCCACTTT
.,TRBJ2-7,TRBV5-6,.,CASSYTSSYEQYF,TGTGCCAGCAGCTACACGAGCTCCTACGAGCAGTACTTC
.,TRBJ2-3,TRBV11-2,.,CASSLVVRGDTQYF,TGTGCCAGCAGCTTAGTTGTAAGGGGAGATACGCAGTATTTT
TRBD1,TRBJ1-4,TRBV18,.,CASSPSQGGVREKLFF,TGTGCCAGCTCACCATCTCAAGGGGGCGTTCGCGAAAAACTGTTTTTT
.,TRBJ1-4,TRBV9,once,CASSAGRPTNEKLFF,TGTGCCAGCAGCGCCGGCAGACCAACTAATGAAAAACTGTTTTTT
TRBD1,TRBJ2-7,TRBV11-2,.,CASSLLWGQGTYEQYF,TGTGCCAGCAGCTTATTATGGGGACAGGGGACCTACGAGCAGTACTTC
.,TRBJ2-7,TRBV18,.,CASSPALYEQYF,TGTGCCAGCTCACCAGCCCTCTACGAGCAGTACTTC
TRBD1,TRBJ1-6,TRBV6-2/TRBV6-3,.,CASSYVPDRGSPLHF,TGTGCCAGCAGTTACGTCCCGGACAGGGGTTCACCCCTCCACTTT
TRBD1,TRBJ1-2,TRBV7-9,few,CASSGQGASGYTF,TGTGCCAGCAGCGGACAGGGGGCGAGTGGCTACACCTTC
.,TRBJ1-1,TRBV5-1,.,CASSFGFSANTEAFF,TGCGCCAGCAGCTTTGGCTTCTCAGCGAACACTGAAGCTTTCTTT
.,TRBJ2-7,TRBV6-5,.,CASRTGLPYEQYF,TGTGCCAGCAGAACGGGACTCCCCTACGAGCAGTACTTC
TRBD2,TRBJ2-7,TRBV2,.,CASSEGDYQKEQYF,TGTGCCAGCAGTGAAGGGGACTACCAAAAGGAGCAGTACTTC
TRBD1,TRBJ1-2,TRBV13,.,CASSQLTGGRFNYGYTF,TGTGCCAGCAGTCAGCTGACAGGGGGTCGCTTTAACTATGGCTACACCTTC
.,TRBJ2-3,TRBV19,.,CASTRGTSTDTQYF,TGTGCCAGTACCCGGGGCACTAGCACAGATACGCAGTATTTT
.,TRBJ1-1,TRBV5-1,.,CASSFRIASGAFF,TGCGCCAGCAGCTTCCGTATCGCGTCTGGGGCTTTCTTT
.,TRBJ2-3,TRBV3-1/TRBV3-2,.,CASSQELSDRTDTQYF,TGTGCCAGCAGCCAAGAGTTGTCCGATCGCACAGATACGCAGTATTTT
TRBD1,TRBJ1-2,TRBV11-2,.,CASSPGTGRNYGYTF,TGTGCCAGCAGCCCCGGGACAGGGAGGAACTATGGCTACACCTTC
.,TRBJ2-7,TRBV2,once,CASSRLGRGDEQYF,TGTGCCAGCAGCCGACTCGGCAGGGGTGACGAGCAGTACTTC
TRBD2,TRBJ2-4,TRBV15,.,CATSRSGLAGNNKNIQYF,TGTGCCACCAGCAGATCGGGACTAGCGGGGAACAACAAAAACATTCAGTACTTC
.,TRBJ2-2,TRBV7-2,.,CASSLGGSGELFF,TGTGCCAGCAGCTTAGGGGGATCCGGGGAGCTGTTTTTT
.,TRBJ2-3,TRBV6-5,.,CASSYSTRGDTQYF,TGTGCCAGCAGTTACTCGACACGGGGGGATACGCAGTATTTT
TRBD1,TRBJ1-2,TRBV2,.,CASSGQGANYGYTF,TGTGCCAGCAGTGGACAGGGAGCTAACTATGGCTACACCTTC
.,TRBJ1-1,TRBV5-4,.,CASSSGGALGAEAFF,TGTGCCAGCAGCTCGGGCGGGGCTCTAGGGGCTGAAGCTTTCTTT
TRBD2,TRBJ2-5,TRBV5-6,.,CASSLGAGAETQYF,TGTGCCAGCAGCTTGGGAGCGGGGGCAGAGACCCAGTACTTC
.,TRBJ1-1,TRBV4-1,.,CASSQVPMYLANTEAFF,TGCGCCAGCAGCCAAGTTCCGATGTACCTAGCGAACACTGAAGCTTTCTTT
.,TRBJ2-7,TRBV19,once,CASSPTRWAEQYF,TGTGCCAGTAGTCCGACCCGATGGGCCGAGCAGTACTTC
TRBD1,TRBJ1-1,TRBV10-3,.,CAISGQGVDTEAFF,TGTGCCATCAGTGGACAGGGCGTGGACACTGAAGCTTTCTTT
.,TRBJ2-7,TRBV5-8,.,CASSLLDPYEQYF,TGTGCCAGCAGCTTGCTGGACCCCTACGAGCAGTACTTC
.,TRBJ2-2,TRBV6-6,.,CASSYGEGVNTGELFF,TGTGCCAGCAGTTATGGTGAGGGAGTAAACACCGGGGAGCTGTTTTTT
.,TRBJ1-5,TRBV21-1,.,CASSKVRDNRSNQPQHF,TGTGCCAGCAGCAAAGTCCGGGACAACCGAAGCAATCAGCCCCAGCATTTT
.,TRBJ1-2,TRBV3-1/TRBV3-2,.,CASSLRGTATNYGYTF,TGTGCCAGCAGCCTACGAGGGACCGCAACTAACTATGGCTACACCTTC
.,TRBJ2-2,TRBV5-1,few,CASRFGGQNTGELFF,TGCGCCAGCCGGTTCGGGGGACAGAACACCGGGGAGCTGTTTTTT
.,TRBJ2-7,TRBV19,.,CASSPTMTSTSWGEQYF,TGTGCCAGTAGCCCCACCATGACTAGTACATCGTGGGGCGAGCAGTACTTC
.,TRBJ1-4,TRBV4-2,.,CASSQGSGGGEKLFF,TGTGCCAGCAGCCAAGGAAGCGGGGGAGGTGAAAAACTGTTTTTT
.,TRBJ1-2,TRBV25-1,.,CASSTGISGYTF,TGTGCCAGCAGTACAGGGATAAGCGGCTACACCTTC
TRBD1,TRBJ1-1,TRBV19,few,CASSIPGQGNTEAFF,TGTGCCAGTAGTATCCCCGGACAGGGTAACACTGAAGCTTTCTTT
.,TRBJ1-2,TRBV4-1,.,CASSPSPRDTNYGYTF,TGCGCCAGCAGCCCGTCCCCCAGGGATACGAACTATGGCTACACCTTC
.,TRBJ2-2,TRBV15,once,CATSRDLVNTGELFF,TGTGCCACCAGCAGAGATTTGGTGAACACCGGGGAGCTGTTTTTT
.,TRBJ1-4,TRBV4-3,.,CASSQETPRGGRGRNEKLFF,TGCGCCAGCAGCCAAGAGACTCCTAGGGGTGGCAGGGGAAGGAATGAAAAACTGTTTTTT
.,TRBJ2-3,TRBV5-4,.,CASSLDGGTDTQYF,TGTGCCAGCAGCTTGGACGGGGGAACAGATACGCAGTATTTT
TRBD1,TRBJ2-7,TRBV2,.,CASRDWGTGAYEQYF,TGTGCCAGCAGGGACTGGGGGACAGGAGCCTACGAGCAGTACTTC
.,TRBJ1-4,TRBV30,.,CAWGAGQTLNEKLFF,TGTGCCTGGGGCGCAGGACAGACACTTAATGAAAAACTGTTTTTT
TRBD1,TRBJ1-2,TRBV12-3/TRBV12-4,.,CASSLFVTGVNTF,TGTGCCAGCAGTTTATTTGTGACAGGGGTTAACACCTTC
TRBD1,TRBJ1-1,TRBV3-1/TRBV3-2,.,CASSQDALADRGRAFF,TGTGCCAGCAGCCAAGATGCTTTGGCGGACAGGGGGAGAGCTTTCTTT
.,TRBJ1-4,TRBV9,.,CASSVDRAPNEKLFF,TGTGCCAGCAGCGTAGATAGGGCACCTAATGAAAAACTGTTTTTT
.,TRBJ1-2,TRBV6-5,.,CASSQSGTINGYTF,TGTGCCAGCAGTCAATCCGGGACAATTAATGGCTACACCTTC